This T cell receptor (beta chain) originates from a study of cytomegalovirus exposure and HLA in healthy donors. The study's findings and limits: At a 0.05 false discovery rate, a later analysis found 15,000 to 20,000 TCR beta sequences to be associated with HLA alleles.

Trimming removed 7 bases at V and 3 bases at J, with 12 bases between. The germline V gene encodes CDR1 LNHDA and CDR2 SQIVND (reference sequence). The CDR3 covers 13 residues. With 60 Vbeta and 13 Jbeta primers, the PCR was carried out. The table came from immunoSEQ multiplex PCR; TCRdb's copy has only in-frame clones and leaves some out. The data show approximately 100,000 clones, approximately 80% seen once. With respect to this clone: As yet, its antigen is unknown.

The material sequenced was PBMCs. This receptor was obtained from a female donor in good health and CMV-seropositive. The V call is TRBV19, the J call TRBJ1-1; a possible D gene is TRBD1 (6 bases). The DNA of the CDR3 is TGTGCCAGTAACCTTCAGGGGTACACTGAAGCTTTCTTT. This gives the protein CASNLQGYTEAFF.